This T cell receptor beta chain is drawn from a study of T-cell memory formation after mild COVID-19. Amplification by 5'RACE using constant-segment primers produced TCR alpha and TCR beta cDNA libraries that carried sample barcodes and UMIs. TCRdb re-called the 5' RACE reads with MiXCR, one entry per CDR3 protein. The table shows 200,000 to 250,000 distinct CDR3 sequences, with roughly 15% occurring only once. In germline, CDR1 is MGHDK, CDR2 SYGVNS. The CDR3 totals 13 residues. Trimming left V 5 bases short and J 4 bases short, with 8 bases between. This clonotype has more than one count but fewer than ten.

The sequencing input was PBMCs or a T cell subset sorted from them (not recorded which). The chain employs TRBV25-1 and TRBJ1-4; D is possibly TRBD1 (5 bases). The receptor's source is a man between 18 and 29 years old who had mild COVID-19 (a few samples of this study predate the infection). Cell type and time point are not known. CDR3 sequence (DNA): TGTGCCAGCAGTCGGGGGATTAATGAAAAACTGTTTTTT. Residues: CASSRGINEKLFF. Together with reference TRBV25-1 and TRBJ1-4, the CDR3 gives the full variable domain: EADIYQTPRYLVIGTGKKITLECSQTMGHDKMYWYQQDPGMELHLIHYSYGVNSTEKGDLSSESTVSRIRTEHFPLTLESARPSHTSQYLCASSRGINEKLFFGSGTQLSVL.